These 32 T cell receptor beta chains came from one sample sequenced in a study of cytomegalovirus exposure and HLA in healthy donors. Libraries were prepared by immunoSEQ multiplex PCR; TCRdb keeps only in-frame clonotypes and omits some of them. Here the sample spans 130,000 to 150,000 clones, 80% to 90% being singletons. The sample was PBMCs. The source is a woman between 18 and 29 years old in good health and CMV-seropositive.

This chain connects TRBV4-2 to TRBJ2-2, with 8 bases that match TRBD2. With V trimmed by 1 base and J by 6 bases, 4 bases remained unmatched. The CDR3 consists of 15 residues. Germline V gene lookup returns CDR1 LGHNA and CDR2 YNFKEQ. CDR3 amino acids: CASSQVSGRAGELFF. The DNA of the CDR3 is TGTGCCAGCAGCCAAGTCAGCGGGAGAGCCGGGGAGCTGTTTTTT.

V and J are TRBV6-6 and TRBJ2-3; a possible D gene is TRBD2 (5 bases). This CDR3 has 13 amino acids. Between the trimmed V and J ends, which lost 5 bases and 4 bases, there was a span of 10 bases. Germline V gene lookup returns CDR1 MNHNY and CDR2 SVGAGI (reference sequence). The CDR3 is CASSASSPDTQYF. CDR3 DNA: TGTGCCAGCAGTGCTAGCTCCCCAGATACGCAGTATTTT.

This clone was seen more than once but under ten times. The rearrangement uses TRBV19 and TRBJ2-3; D may be TRBD2 (7 bases). V was clipped by 4 bases and J by 4 bases, with 18 bases between them. The CDR3 loop spans 16 amino acids. Germline lookup yields CDR1 LNHDA and CDR2 SQIVND (reference sequence). Here the CDR3 DNA reads TGTGCCAGTAGTACCCCAGGACTAGGGGGGCCAGATACGCAGTATTTT. Protein product: CASSTPGLGGPDTQYF.

The chain uses TRBV6-5 and TRBJ2-5; tentative D call: TRBD2 (7 bases). Trimming left V 3 bases short and J 2 bases short, with 16 bases between. The CDR3 covers 16 residues. From germline, CDR1 is MNHEY and CDR2 SVGAGI. For the CDR3, the DNA is TGTGCCAGCAGTTATGGGGGGGGCCGTGGACAAGAGACCCAGTACTTC. Amino acids: CASSYGGGRGQETQYF.

The chain couples TRBV6-1 to TRBJ1-5; D not resolved. The CDR3 is made up of 12 amino acids. V was clipped by 8 bases and J by 6 bases, with 11 bases between them. Per the germline V gene, CDR1 is MNHNS and CDR2 is SASEGT. CDR3 loop: CASRRGRQPQHF. CDR3 nucleotide sequence: TGTGCCAGCCGCCGAGGGCGTCAGCCCCAGCATTTT.

The chain couples TRBV7-2 to TRBJ2-7, with TRBD2 as a possible D gene (6 bases). Germline CDR1 and CDR2: SGHTA and FQGNSA. With 2 bases removed from V and 3 bases from J, the gap between germline ends came to 20 bases. The CDR3 spans 17 residues. The CDR3 DNA is TGTGCCAGCAGCTTATTTAGCGGTTACGGAAGATTCTACGAGCAGTACTTC. Its protein product is CASSLFSGYGRFYEQYF.

The V and J genes are TRBV6-1 and TRBJ2-7; no firm D call. V was trimmed by 6 bases and J by 2 bases, leaving 5 bases between them. There are 11 residues in the CDR3. Germline V gene data show CDR1 as MNHNS and CDR2 as SASEGT. For the CDR3, the DNA is TGTGCCAGCAGCTACGCCTACGAGCAGTACTTC. Translation: CASSYAYEQYF.

The chain uses TRBV20-1 and TRBJ2-7; a possible D gene is TRBD1 (5 bases). V was shortened by 6 bases and J by 6 bases, with 12 bases between the two germline ends. Germline CDR1 DFQATT, CDR2 SNEGSKA (reference sequence). The CDR3 contains 11 residues. The chain's CDR3 is CSALDRAEQYF. In DNA form, the CDR3 reads TGCAGTGCCCTAGACAGAGCCGAGCAGTACTTC.

This clone was recorded a few times. The chain uses TRBV10-3 and TRBJ1-4; no firm D call. CDR1 is ENHRY, CDR2 SYGVKD, per germline. V was trimmed by 3 bases and J by 8 bases, leaving 16 bases between them. This CDR3 is 15 amino acids long. The CDR3 loop reads CAISEGGRTSEKLFF. The CDR3 DNA follows: TGTGCCATCAGTGAAGGAGGACGGACTAGCGAAAAACTGTTTTTT.

The rearrangement joins TRBV6-1 to TRBJ2-2; 8 positions match TRBD1. Germline CDR1 is MNHNS and CDR2 is SASEGT. V lost 5 bases, J lost 5 bases, and 1 base stayed unmatched. This CDR3 has 13 residues. CDR3 residues: CASSWTGTGELFF. In DNA form, the CDR3 reads TGTGCCAGCAGTTGGACAGGGACCGGGGAGCTGTTTTTT.

The chain combines TRBV7-9 with TRBJ1-4; D possibly corresponds to TRBD1 (5 bases). The CDR3 is made up of 15 amino acids. Per germline, CDR1 SEHNR and CDR2 FQNEAQ (reference sequence). V was pared by 5 bases and J by 5 bases, with 15 bases between. The CDR3: CASSGRQGRNEKLFF. The CDR3 DNA sequence: TGTGCCAGCAGCGGCCGCCAGGGAAGGAATGAAAAACTGTTTTTT.

The chain couples TRBV4-1 to TRBJ1-6; 7 bases are a match to TRBD1. CDR1 and CDR2 (germline): MGHRA, YSYEKL. The V segment lost 4 bases and the J segment 10 bases; nucleotides outside the gene matches: 4. CDR3 length: 13 amino acids. The chain's CDR3 is CASSPDRVSPLHF. The DNA of the CDR3 is TGCGCCAGCAGCCCCGACAGGGTATCACCCCTCCACTTT.

The chain uses TRBV28 and TRBJ1-5; the D is unclear. Germline CDR1 is MDHEN and CDR2 is SYDVKM. Trimming pared 6 bases from V and 4 bases from J, leaving 13 bases between. The CDR3 is made up of 14 amino acids. CDR3 nucleotides: TGTGCCAGCAGCCATACTGCCCCAAATCAGCCCCAGCATTTT. Translated, it gives CASSHTAPNQPQHF.

The chain is built from TRBV28 and TRBJ2-7; D not certain. Germline CDR1 reads MDHEN; CDR2 reads SYDVKM. V was trimmed by 4 bases and J by 7 bases, leaving 14 bases between them. CDR3 size: 13 residues. The CDR3 DNA reads as TGTGCCAGCAGTTGGAGCCCGGGTGTGGAGCAGTACTTC. It encodes CASSWSPGVEQYF.

This clone has just one count. The CDR3 coding sequence is TGTGCCAGTAGCCGGACAGATAATGGCTACACCTTC. This translates into CASSRTDNGYTF. The chain has TRBV19 and TRBJ1-2; possibly TRBD1 for D (6 bases). Germline loops: CDR1 LNHDA, CDR2 SQIVND (reference sequence). Trimming took 6 bases from V and 6 from J, leaving 11 bases between them. This CDR3 region has 12 residues.

The J gene is TRBJ2-1, the V gene TRBV20-1; possible D gene TRBD2, 5 bases. The CDR3 covers 11 residues. Germline CDR1 and CDR2: DFQATT and SNEGSKA (reference sequence). Trimming left V 5 bases short and J 6 bases short, with 8 bases between. The chain's CDR3 is CSASLANEQFF. In DNA, the CDR3 is TGCAGTGCTTCCCTAGCCAATGAGCAGTTCTTC.

V and J are TRBV18 and TRBJ2-1, with TRBD2 matching over 8 bases. The CDR3 covers 15 residues. V dropped 3 bases and J dropped 7; count of bases not matched to a gene: 8. CDR1 KGHSH and CDR2 LQKENI come from the germline V gene. The CDR3 reads CASSPTSGRTNEQFF. The CDR3 DNA reads TGTGCCAGCTCACCTACCAGCGGGAGAACAAATGAGCAGTTCTTC.

This sequence joins TRBV5-1 and TRBJ2-7, with D unresolved. V was cut by 2 bases and J by 0 bases, with 9 bases left in between. CDR1 and CDR2 from the germline V gene are SGHRS and YFSETQ. The CDR3 sequence is 14 residues long. CDR3 amino acids: CASSFARSSYEQYF. CDR3 sequence (DNA): TGCGCCAGCAGCTTCGCGCGGAGCTCCTACGAGCAGTACTTC.

DNA of the CDR3: TGCGCCAGCAGCCAGAACAGAGGAAACACCATATATTTT. As protein: CASSQNRGNTIYF. The V and J genes are TRBV4-1 and TRBJ1-3; D remains unclear. Trimming left V 3 bases short and J 4 bases short, with 7 bases between. This CDR3 region has 13 residues. CDR1 MGHRA and CDR2 YSYEKL come from the germline V gene.

This sequence joins TRBV27 and TRBJ2-7, with D perhaps matching TRBD1 (6 bases). Germline lookup yields CDR1 MNHEY and CDR2 SMNVEV (reference sequence). CDR3 size: 12 residues. V gave up 6 bases and J gave up 7 bases, with 13 bases separating them. The CDR3 DNA reads TGTGCCAGCAGCCATACAGGGTGGGAGCAGTACTTC. Translated: CASSHTGWEQYF.

This clone was recorded a few times. This chain uses TRBV18 with TRBJ1-1; 7 nucleotides line up with TRBD1. V shed 2 bases, J shed 0 bases, and the junction held 6 bases outside the gene matches. The CDR3 length is 16 residues. The germline CDR1 and CDR2 sequences are KGHSH and LQKENI. CDR3 protein: CASSPIEGAMNTEAFF. CDR3 bases: TGTGCCAGCTCACCAATCGAGGGGGCTATGAACACTGAAGCTTTCTTT.

The chain links TRBV5-1 to TRBJ2-5; D may be TRBD1 (6 bases). V was pared by 0 bases and J by 5 bases, with 14 bases between. The CDR3 length is 15 residues. Per germline, CDR1 SGHRS and CDR2 YFSETQ. In DNA form, the CDR3 reads TGCGCCAGCAGCTTGGGTCAGGGGACGTACGAGACCCAGTACTTC. The encoded protein is CASSLGQGTYETQYF. Together with reference TRBV5-1 and TRBJ2-5, the CDR3 gives the full variable domain: KAGVTQTPRYLIKTRGQQVTLSCSPISGHRSVSWYQQTPGQGLQFLFEYFSETQRNKGNFPGRFSGRQFSNSRSEMNVSTLELGDSALYLCASSLGQGTYETQYFGPGTRLLVL.

This chain uses TRBV15 with TRBJ2-1, with no clear D. Trimming took off 1 base at V and 4 bases at J, with 8 bases between the two ends. Germline CDR1 LNHNV, CDR2 YYDKDF (reference sequence). This CDR3 comprises 14 residues. CDR3 bases: TGTGCCACCAGCAGAGGTACTCTTTACAATGAGCAGTTCTTC. The encoded protein is CATSRGTLYNEQFF.

The chain recombines TRBV9 with TRBJ2-1; 7 bases align to TRBD2. The CDR3 spans 14 residues. After removal of 0 bases from V and 7 bases from J, the junction contained 4 bases not matched to a gene. Per germline, CDR1 SGDLS and CDR2 YYNGEE. CDR3 in amino acids: CASSVGTSYNEQFF. The CDR3 nucleotides are TGTGCCAGCAGCGTAGGGACTAGTTATAATGAGCAGTTCTTC.

V gene TRBV12-5 combines with J gene TRBJ2-3; D remains unclear. Trimming left V 4 bases short and J 8 bases short, with 10 bases between. Germline lookup yields CDR1 LGHNT and CDR2 FRNRAP. The CDR3 totals 12 residues. The CDR3 coding sequence is TGTGCTAGTGGTTCCGATGGCCCTACGCAGTATTTT. It codes for CASGSDGPTQYF.

With respect to this clone: The sample holds other DNA sequences that translate to the same CDR3. The rearrangement links TRBV30 to TRBJ1-5, with D perhaps TRBD1 (6 bases). The germline V gene encodes CDR1 GTSNPN and CDR2 SVGIG (reference sequence). The CDR3 runs 13 residues. Trimming stripped 0 bases from V and 7 bases from J, with 10 bases between. The CDR3 protein is CAWSVLGGQPQHF. For the CDR3, the DNA is TGTGCCTGGAGTGTACTAGGGGGACAGCCCCAGCATTTT.

J is TRBJ2-1 and V is TRBV4-1, with a possible D match to TRBD2 (5 bases). V was clipped by 5 bases and J by 0 bases, with 14 bases between them. The CDR3 is 16 residues long. Germline CDR1 MGHRA, CDR2 YSYEKL. Here the CDR3 DNA reads TGCGCCAGCAGCTCGTCCCAGGCGGGCTCCTACAATGAGCAGTTCTTC. Its protein is CASSSSQAGSYNEQFF.

This chain connects TRBV6-1 to TRBJ1-2; unclear D gene. There are 19 residues in the CDR3. V gave up 0 bases and J gave up 3 bases, with 23 bases separating them. CDR1 and CDR2 (germline): MNHNS, SASEGT. The chain's CDR3 is CASSEASRGTSPYYYGYTF. CDR3 sequence (DNA): TGTGCCAGCAGTGAAGCTAGCCGGGGAACTTCTCCTTATTACTATGGCTACACCTTC.

The gene calls are TRBV9 and TRBJ2-5; 11 nucleotides align to TRBD2. Trimming cost V 4 bases and J 2 bases; bases outside gene matches: 10. Germline V gene lookup returns CDR1 SGDLS and CDR2 YYNGEE. The CDR3 length is 17 residues. CDR3 protein: CASSTGTSGGTQETQYF. The CDR3 DNA sequence: TGTGCCAGCAGCACCGGTACTAGCGGGGGAACTCAAGAGACCCAGTACTTC.

CDR3 in amino acids: CASSRGRRNTEAFF. The CDR3 region has the DNA TGTGCCAGCAGTAGGGGGCGCCGGAACACTGAAGCTTTCTTT. The gene calls are TRBV28 and TRBJ1-1, with 7 positions matching TRBD1. There are 14 residues in the CDR3. The germline gives CDR1 MDHEN, CDR2 SYDVKM. The V segment lost 5 bases and the J segment 1 base; nucleotides outside the gene matches: 4.

The rearrangement uses TRBV5-5 and TRBJ1-3; maybe TRBD1 (5 bases). Germline CDR1 reads SGHKS; CDR2 reads YYEKEE (reference sequence). V was clipped by 4 bases and J by 0 bases, with 11 bases between them. CDR3 length: 15 amino acids. The DNA for the CDR3 is TGTGCCAGCAGCCGTGACAGTTCCTCTGGAAACACCATATATTTT. Its protein is CASSRDSSSGNTIYF. The whole variable domain, filled in from reference TRBV5-5 and TRBJ1-3, reads DAGVTQSPTHLIKTRGQQVTLRCSPISGHKSVSWYQQVLGQGPQFIFQYYEKEERGRGNFPDRFSARQFPNYSSELNVNALLLGDSALYLCASSRDSSSGNTIYFGEGSWLTVV.

The rearrangement joins TRBV27 to TRBJ2-1, with 9 nucleotides matching TRBD1. From germline, CDR1 is MNHEY and CDR2 SMNVEV (reference sequence). The CDR3 runs 14 residues. Trimming removed 6 bases from V and 6 bases from J; junction bases left unmatched: 6. For the CDR3, the DNA is TGTGCCAGCAGGGACAGGGGAACTTTCAATGAGCAGTTCTTC. It codes for CASRDRGTFNEQFF.